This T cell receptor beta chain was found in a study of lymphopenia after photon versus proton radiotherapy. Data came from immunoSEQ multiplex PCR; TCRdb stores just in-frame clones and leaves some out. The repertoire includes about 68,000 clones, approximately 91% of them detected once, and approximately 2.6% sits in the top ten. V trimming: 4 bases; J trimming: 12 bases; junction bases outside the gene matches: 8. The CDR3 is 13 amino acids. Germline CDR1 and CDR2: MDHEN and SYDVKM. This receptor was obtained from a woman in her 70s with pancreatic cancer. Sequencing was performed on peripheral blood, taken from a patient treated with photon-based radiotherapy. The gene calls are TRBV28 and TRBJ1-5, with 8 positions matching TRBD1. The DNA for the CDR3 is TGTGCCAGCAGTTCCGGACAGGGAAGGCACCAGCATTTT. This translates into CASSSGQGRHQHF.